This TCR beta chain was recorded in a study of human T cells and chemical hapten exposure. Of note for this clonotype: Its antigen is unknown.

The trim removed 6 bases at V and 7 bases at J, leaving 6 bases unmatched. This CDR3 is built from 15 residues. Per germline, CDR1 LGHDT and CDR2 YNNKEL (reference sequence). Single cDNA molecules in the library carried unique molecular identifiers attached during preparation. MiXCR, applied by TCRdb to the RACE reads, yields one record per CDR3 protein. The sample shows around 380,000 distinct CDR3 sequences, roughly 4.8% of them seen only once. Points from the study as a whole: Versus controls, significantly more large CDR3 similarity clusters arose from expanded TCRs.

Time point reported: patch test 1, 2 weeks after DPC sensitization. The treatment is: therapeutic diphenylcyclopropenone sensitization with weekly scalp DPC. The clonotype was recovered from a woman aged 50 to 65 with alopecia areata. Some clones in this sample may be carry-over from other donors' samples. The sequencing used whole blood, collected in connection with sensitization to the hapten diphenylcyclopropenone (DPC). The chain couples TRBV3-1 to TRBJ2-1; 13 bases align to TRBD2. The CDR3 DNA is TGTGCCAGCAGAATGACTAGCGGGGGGAATAATGAGCAGTTCTTC. Protein product: CASRMTSGGNNEQFF.